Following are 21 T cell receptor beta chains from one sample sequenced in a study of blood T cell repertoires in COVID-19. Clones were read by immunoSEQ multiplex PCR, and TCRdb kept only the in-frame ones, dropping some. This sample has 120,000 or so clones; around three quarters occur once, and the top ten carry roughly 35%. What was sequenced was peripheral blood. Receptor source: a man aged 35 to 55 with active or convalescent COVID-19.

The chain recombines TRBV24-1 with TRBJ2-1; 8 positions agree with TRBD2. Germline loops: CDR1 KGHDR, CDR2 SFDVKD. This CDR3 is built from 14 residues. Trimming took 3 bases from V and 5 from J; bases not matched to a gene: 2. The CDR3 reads CATSDSGRDNEQFF. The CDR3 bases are TGTGCCACCAGTGATAGCGGGAGAGACAATGAGCAGTTCTTC.

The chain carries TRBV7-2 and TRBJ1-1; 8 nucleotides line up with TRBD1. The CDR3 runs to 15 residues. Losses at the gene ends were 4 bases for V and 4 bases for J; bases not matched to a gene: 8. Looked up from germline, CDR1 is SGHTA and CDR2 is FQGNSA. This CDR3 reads CASSYLSGTGTEAFF. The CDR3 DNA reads TGTGCCAGCAGCTATCTCTCAGGGACAGGCACTGAAGCTTTCTTT.

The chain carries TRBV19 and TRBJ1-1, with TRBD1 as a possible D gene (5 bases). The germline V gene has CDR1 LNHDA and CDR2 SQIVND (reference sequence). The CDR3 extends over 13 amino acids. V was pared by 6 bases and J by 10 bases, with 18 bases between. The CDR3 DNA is TGTGCCAGTAGAACTACGGGGGATAGTGTAGCTTTCTTT. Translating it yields CASRTTGDSVAFF.

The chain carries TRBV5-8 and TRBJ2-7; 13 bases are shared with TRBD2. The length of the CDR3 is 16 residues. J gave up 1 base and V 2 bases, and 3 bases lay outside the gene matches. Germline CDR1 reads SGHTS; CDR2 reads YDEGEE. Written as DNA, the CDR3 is TGTGCCAGCAGCTTCGGACTAGCGGGGGTTTCCTACGAGCAGTACTTC. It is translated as CASSFGLAGVSYEQYF.

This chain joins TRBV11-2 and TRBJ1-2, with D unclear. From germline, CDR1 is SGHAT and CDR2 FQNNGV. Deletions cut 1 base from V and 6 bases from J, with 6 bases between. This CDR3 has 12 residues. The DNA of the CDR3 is TGTGCCAGCAGCTTAGCCTTTAATGGCTACACCTTC. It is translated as CASSLAFNGYTF.

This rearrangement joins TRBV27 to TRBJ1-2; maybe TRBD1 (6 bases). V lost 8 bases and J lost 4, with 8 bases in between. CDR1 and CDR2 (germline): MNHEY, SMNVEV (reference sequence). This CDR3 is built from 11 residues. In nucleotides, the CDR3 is TGTGCCAGCGGACAGCTCTATGGCTACACCTTC. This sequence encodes CASGQLYGYTF.

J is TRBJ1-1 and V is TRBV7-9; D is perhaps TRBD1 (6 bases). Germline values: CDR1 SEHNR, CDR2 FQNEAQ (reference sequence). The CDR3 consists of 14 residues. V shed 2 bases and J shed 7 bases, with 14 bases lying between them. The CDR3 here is CASSLIRGSLEAFF. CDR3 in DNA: TGTGCCAGCAGCTTAATTAGGGGGTCCCTTGAAGCTTTCTTT.

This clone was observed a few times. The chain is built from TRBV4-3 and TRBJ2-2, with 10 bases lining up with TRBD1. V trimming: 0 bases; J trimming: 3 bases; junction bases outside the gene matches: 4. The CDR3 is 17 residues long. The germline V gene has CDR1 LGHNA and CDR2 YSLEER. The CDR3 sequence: CASSQDIGTGDTGELFF. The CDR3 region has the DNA TGCGCCAGCAGCCAAGATATTGGGACAGGGGACACCGGGGAGCTGTTTTTT.

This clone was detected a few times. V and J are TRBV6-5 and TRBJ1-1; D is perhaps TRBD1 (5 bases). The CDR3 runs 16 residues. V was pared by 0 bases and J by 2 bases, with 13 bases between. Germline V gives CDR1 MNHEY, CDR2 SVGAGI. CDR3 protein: CASSYSFRGGNTEAFF. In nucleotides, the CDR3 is TGTGCCAGCAGTTACTCTTTTCGGGGGGGTAACACTGAAGCTTTCTTT.

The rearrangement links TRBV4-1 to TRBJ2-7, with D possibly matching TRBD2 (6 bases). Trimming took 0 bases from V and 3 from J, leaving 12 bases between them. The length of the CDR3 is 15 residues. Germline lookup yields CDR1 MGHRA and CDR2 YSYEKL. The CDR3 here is CASSQDRGVIYEQYF. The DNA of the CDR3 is TGCGCCAGCAGCCAAGATCGCGGGGTGATCTACGAGCAGTACTTC.

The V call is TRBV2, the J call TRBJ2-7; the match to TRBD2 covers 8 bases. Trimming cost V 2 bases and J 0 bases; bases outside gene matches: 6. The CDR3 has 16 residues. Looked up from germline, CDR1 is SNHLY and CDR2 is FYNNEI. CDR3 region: CASSESGLAVSYEQYF. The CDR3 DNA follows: TGTGCCAGCAGTGAATCCGGACTAGCAGTCTCCTACGAGCAGTACTTC.

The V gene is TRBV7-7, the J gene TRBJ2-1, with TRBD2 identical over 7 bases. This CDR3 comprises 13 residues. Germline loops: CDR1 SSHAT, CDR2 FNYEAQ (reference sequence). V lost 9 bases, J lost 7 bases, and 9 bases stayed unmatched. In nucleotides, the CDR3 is TGTGCCAGTGCTAGCGGAGCCGGGAATGAGCAGTTCTTC. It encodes CASASGAGNEQFF.

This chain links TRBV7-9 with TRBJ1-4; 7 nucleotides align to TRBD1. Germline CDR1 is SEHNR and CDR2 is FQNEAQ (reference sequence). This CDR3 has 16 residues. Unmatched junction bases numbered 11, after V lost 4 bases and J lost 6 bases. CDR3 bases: TGTGCCAGCAGCTCCGAAGGGAGAGGGGGCGATGAAAAACTGTTTTTT. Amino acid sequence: CASSSEGRGGDEKLFF.

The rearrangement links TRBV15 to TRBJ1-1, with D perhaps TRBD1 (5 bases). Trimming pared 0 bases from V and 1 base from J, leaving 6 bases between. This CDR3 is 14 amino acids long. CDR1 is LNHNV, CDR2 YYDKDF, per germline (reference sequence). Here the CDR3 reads CATSRDRENTEAFF. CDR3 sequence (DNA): TGTGCCACCAGCAGAGACAGGGAGAACACTGAAGCTTTCTTT.

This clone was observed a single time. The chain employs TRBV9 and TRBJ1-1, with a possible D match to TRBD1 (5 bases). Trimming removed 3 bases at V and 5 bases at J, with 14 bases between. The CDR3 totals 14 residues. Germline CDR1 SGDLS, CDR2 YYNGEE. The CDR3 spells CASSAGGRETEAFF. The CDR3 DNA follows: TGTGCCAGCAGCGCGGGGGGGAGGGAAACTGAAGCTTTCTTT. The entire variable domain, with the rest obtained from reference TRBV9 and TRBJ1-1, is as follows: DSGVTQTPKHLITATGQRVTLRCSPRSGDLSVYWYQQSLDQGLQFLIQYYNGEERAKGNILERFSAQQFPDLHSELNLSSLELGDSALYFCASSAGGRETEAFFGQGTRLTVV.

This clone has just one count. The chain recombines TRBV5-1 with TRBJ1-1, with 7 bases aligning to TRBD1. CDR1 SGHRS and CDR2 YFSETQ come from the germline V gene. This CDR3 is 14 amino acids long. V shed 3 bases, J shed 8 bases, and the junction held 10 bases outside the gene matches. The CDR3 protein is CASSSRTGGMEAFF. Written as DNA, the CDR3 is TGCGCCAGCAGCTCACGGACAGGCGGGATGGAAGCTTTCTTT.

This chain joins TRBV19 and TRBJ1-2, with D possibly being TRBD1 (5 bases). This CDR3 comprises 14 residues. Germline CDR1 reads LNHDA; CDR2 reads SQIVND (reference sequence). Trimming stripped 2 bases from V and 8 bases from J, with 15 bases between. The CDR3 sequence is CASSISGGGKGYTF. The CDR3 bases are TGTGCCAGTAGTATATCCGGCGGGGGTAAAGGCTACACCTTC.

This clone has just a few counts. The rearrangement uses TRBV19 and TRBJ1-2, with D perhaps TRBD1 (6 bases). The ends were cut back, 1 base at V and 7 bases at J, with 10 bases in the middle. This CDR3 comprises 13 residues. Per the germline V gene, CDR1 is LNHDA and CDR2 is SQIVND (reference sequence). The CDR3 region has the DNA TGTGCCAGTAGTATAGGGTGGGGGCTTGGCTACACCTTC. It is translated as CASSIGWGLGYTF.

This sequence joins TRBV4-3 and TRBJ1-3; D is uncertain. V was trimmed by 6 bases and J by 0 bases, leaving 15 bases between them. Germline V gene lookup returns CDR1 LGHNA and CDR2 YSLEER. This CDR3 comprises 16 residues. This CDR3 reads CASSLTPKSSGNTIYF. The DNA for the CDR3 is TGCGCCAGCAGTCTAACTCCAAAGAGCTCTGGAAACACCATATATTTT.

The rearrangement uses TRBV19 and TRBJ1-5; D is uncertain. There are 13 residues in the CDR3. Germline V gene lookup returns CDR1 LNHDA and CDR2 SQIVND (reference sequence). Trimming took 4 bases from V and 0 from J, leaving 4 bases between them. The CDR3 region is CASSSSSNQPQHF. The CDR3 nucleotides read TGTGCCAGTAGTAGCAGTAGCAATCAGCCCCAGCATTTT.

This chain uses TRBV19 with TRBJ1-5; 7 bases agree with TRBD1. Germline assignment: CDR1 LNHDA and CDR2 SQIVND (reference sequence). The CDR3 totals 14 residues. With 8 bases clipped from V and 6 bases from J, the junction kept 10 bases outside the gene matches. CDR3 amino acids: CASRTGEWSQPQHF. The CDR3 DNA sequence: TGTGCCAGTCGCACAGGGGAATGGAGTCAGCCCCAGCATTTT.